The present T cell receptor (beta chain) was sequenced within a study of cytomegalovirus exposure and HLA in healthy donors listed by TCRdb under 2017. Some background on the complete study: An earlier analysis of 587 of the donors reported 250 to 300 Gb of sequence data and 117 million unique TCR beta sequences from 150 million to 200 million T cells. Roughly 300 gigabases of sequencing data and 70 million to 100 million unique TCR sequences made up an early release that covered about 640 HLA-typed donors. Of the roughly 400 genotyped donors, approximately 80% were placed in the genetic ancestry cluster associated with self-reported Caucasian donors. The study aimed to test whether signatures of past pathogen exposure could be identified by cataloging public T cell receptors. The study used immunosequencing to profile the T cell repertoires of 666 subjects and linked those repertoires to cytomegalovirus serostatus. Along with the roughly 610-subject first cohort, a separate validation cohort of over a hundred different subjects was used. To predict cytomegalovirus infection status, the study brought together high-throughput TCR immunosequencing, statistical association of individual TCRs with disease status, and machine learning. In a later analysis, previously published TCR beta repertoires from hundreds of donors were re-analyzed and high-resolution HLA genotyping was added so that TCR occurrence patterns could be studied. The later analysis used no new phenotypic data to find candidate immune exposures, relying instead on TCR beta sequences and their occurrence across donors. In an earlier analysis of 550 to 700 of the donors, high-throughput TCR beta sequencing was used to judge whether each TCR beta V gene segment behaved as functional or pseudogenic. Donor age, sex, ethnicity and CMV serostatus were collected together with the repertoire data. In a later genetic analysis, genome-wide SNP genotypes for about three fifths of the roughly 670 donors were used, and that subset was treated as a discovery cohort. Every discovery cohort repertoire had been produced on one sequencing platform. HLA typing covered class I and class II loci at four-digit resolution. Typing coverage differed by locus: A, B, C, DRB1 and DQB1 were typed in roughly 620-630 donors, DQA1 in 522, DPA1 in roughly 590, and DPB1 in just under 490. Roughly 5 DR-DQ haplotypes were handled as single units for association and clustering because linkage in the cohort was strong. Among some 410 genotyped donors of the cohort, an average of approximately 220,000 unique TCR beta nucleotide sequences was sequenced per donor, of which about 18% were non-productive.

Trimming removed 8 bases from V and 6 bases from J; the gene matches leave 8 bases unexplained. The CDR3 sequence holds 14 residues, the cysteine and phenylalanine included. CDR3 DNA only is kept here, 42 bases in frame from base 1. According to the germline V gene, CDR1 reads SNHLY and CDR2 reads FYNNEI. Libraries came from the immunoSEQ multiplex PCR assay. The multiplex PCR relied on a mix of 60 forward primers for TCR Vbeta segments and 13 reverse primers for TCR Jbeta segments. The CDR3 region of rearranged TCR beta genes was amplified from genomic DNA by a multiplex PCR assay. On the Illumina HiSeq System, the amplified TCR beta libraries were sequenced as 87-base-pair reads. The authors' pipeline ran thus. A later analysis counted some 80 million unique TCR beta chains across the 670 or so repertoires, and approximately 11 million of these chains were shared by at least two donors. To remove PCR and sequencing errors, raw reads were error-corrected and collapsed into unique sequences using a nearest-neighbor algorithm that merged closely related sequences. V, D and J gene segments were assigned by aligning CDR3 sequences to IMGT reference sequences. Each retained sequence needed at least a six-nucleotide match to both a V gene segment and a J gene segment. Rearrangements were called productive when the CDR3 lacked stop codons and stayed in frame with V and J; all others were non-productive. CDR3 was defined by IMGT convention, running from the second conserved V-encoded cysteine to the conserved J-encoded phenylalanine. In an earlier analysis of around 640 of the donors, sequences lacking an unambiguous match to a single V gene segment were excluded. In an earlier analysis of around 590 of the donors, a V segment was called functional when productive rearrangements were above 56.7%, and segregating when the standard deviation between donors exceeded 5%. A statistical classification framework was built for diagnosing cytomegalovirus status from the catalog of TCR beta chain sequences. A later analysis assigned V and J genes by comparing TCR nucleotide sequences with IMGT/GENE-DB human TR gene sequences. In a later analysis, CDR3 sequences and most-parsimonious VDJ recombination scenarios were assigned using the TCRdist pipeline. In a later analysis, every TCR beta chain was defined by the combination of its CDR3 amino acid sequence and its V-gene family, and reads without a unique V-gene family were dropped. In a later analysis, 450 to 600 highly shared, low-generation-probability nucleotide sequences were removed to address suspected cross-contamination and a sequencing artifact. In a later analysis, a clonal expansion index was calculated for each public chain from normalized within-repertoire ranks of inferred template counts. In a later analysis, generation probabilities were computed with a VDJ recombination model fitted to out-of-frame rearrangements, and the resulting probabilities were checked against IGoR. Hypergeometric tests were used in a later analysis to score TCR-TCR, TCR-HLA and TCR-CMV co-occurrence, with a repertoire-size bias correction applied to the TCR pairs. In a later analysis, false discovery rates were estimated by permuting HLA or CMV assignments 20 times. In a later analysis, co-occurring TCRs were grouped using DBSCAN, and TCRdist sequence similarity was added for clustering within HLA-allele-positive subsets. Repertoires with fewer than 30,000 or more than 120,000 public chains were left out of co-occurrence clustering, as were about 5 repertoires with anomalous nucleotide sharing. Imported from immuneACCESS, the table was reduced by TCRdb to in-frame sequences with V and J called. These copies leave out some clones; in studies compared against another copy, an unresolved V gene accounts for under half, and the cause of the remainder is not known. V, J and clone size are those of that table, while D and trimming were read from the DNA. This sample has approximately 170,000 clones in its table, and roughly 80% of those were observed once. The ten most abundant clones make up approximately 2.2% of the sample.

About this clone itself: The antigen it recognizes is unknown. No qualities accompany the bases; no much larger clone lies one base away.

Overall study results and their limits: A cluster of highly shared sequence variants was judged likely to represent a technical artifact of the sequencing pipeline. A later analysis found that HLA-associated TCR beta chains were more clonally expanded and had lower generation probabilities than equally common non-associated chains. Because counts were too low, fewer than 20 rarely observed V segments, including chromosome 9 orphons, were excluded from the earlier analysis of around 590 of the donors. Roughly uniform sequencing depth across donors was assumed in presence/absence analyses, although this assumption may not hold. A few of the identified cytomegalovirus-associated TCR beta chains were confirmed in vitro to be specific for cytomegalovirus antigens. When HLA alleles, especially DR and DQ, strongly co-occurred, attributing TCR associations to individual alleles was difficult. Correlated functional status among segregating V segments might reflect linkage disequilibrium, but an unknown experimental factor could not be ruled out. In a later analysis, the rate of TCR association differed among HLA loci, with DRB1 alleles having the most associated TCRs and HLA-C alleles having the fewest. Most TCR sequences were observed very rarely across donors, whereas some public TCRs were present in many individuals. V-gene and J-gene trimming of TCR beta chains was associated with a missense DCLRE1C variant in a later genetic analysis, and the association was replicated in an independent cohort. In the study, roughly 160 TCR beta chains were listed as associated with cytomegalovirus. It was suggested by the authors that the approach could potentially be generalized to other disease states and immunological phenotypes. A further reported finding was that TCR beta sequences accurately predicted the HLA-A and HLA-B alleles for most subjects in the first cohort. Several of the top co-occurrence clusters appeared to be linked to parvovirus B19, influenza, CMV and Epstein-Barr virus, according to a later analysis. Because HLA typing was missing for some donors at each locus, association tests included only the typed subset. In both the original and validation cohorts, the classifier was reported to diagnose cytomegalovirus status with high specificity and sensitivity. The only immune exposure information available for the cohort was CMV serostatus. Because the 87-base-pair reads could not distinguish some IMGT-functional V segments, including TRBV6-2 and TRBV6-3, those segments were excluded. An earlier analysis of 450 to 750 of the donors showed that most TCR beta V segments appeared in productive rearrangements either about 90% or about 30% of the time, which broadly matched IMGT annotations. A later genetic analysis reported fewer N-insertions in productive TCRs among donors in an Asian-associated ancestry cluster than the approximately 670-donor mean. This cohort had only TCR beta chains sequenced, and the lack of alpha or paired-chain data limited which features could be detected. At a false discovery rate of 0.05, a later analysis linked roughly 17,000 TCR beta sequences to specific HLA alleles. Most CMV-associated TCR beta chains appeared to be HLA-restricted in a later analysis, and the HLA associations seemed to be driven largely by CMV exposure.

The cohort comprised hundreds of healthy bone marrow donors. Cohort members were all nominally healthy when sampled, although unrecorded immune exposures were likely present. The donor was CMV seronegative and belonged to the group of under 400 seronegative cohort members. A peripheral blood sample was provided by each donor, and peripheral blood mononuclear cells were used for TCR beta sequencing. Genomic DNA extraction from the blood cell samples was performed with the Qiagen DNeasy Blood Extraction Kit. Recombination linked TRBV2 to TRBJ1-2; TRBD1 fits 11 bases in the junction. The sequencing sample was made of PBMCs. The sequence was collected from a male donor in good health and CMV-seronegative. The CDR3 sequence is CASGLMGQGDGYTF. The sequenced DNA: TGTGCCAGCGGATTAATGGGACAGGGGGATGGCTACACCTTC.